This TCR beta chain derives from a study of OX40 agonist ivuxolimab in advanced cancers. A note on the overall study: Ivuxolimab was a fully human IgG2 agonistic monoclonal antibody targeting the costimulatory receptor OX40 (CD134). Intravenous ivuxolimab was administered to patients every 2 weeks at six dose levels: 0.01, 0.1, 0.3, 1.5, 3 and 10 mg/kg. Partial responses were achieved by three dose-escalation patients, of whom one had hepatocellular carcinoma and two had cutaneous melanoma. The point of sequencing TCRbeta in the periphery was to test whether ivuxolimab changed TCR sequence diversity and drove clonal T-cell expansion. Among the approximately 50 dose-escalation patients, 19 had hepatocellular carcinoma, approximately 15 melanoma, 9 renal cell carcinoma and 9 head and neck cancer. Patients were allowed to have had prior anti-PD-1, anti-PD-L1 or anti-CTLA-4 therapy, and about 40% of the dose-escalation patients had been treated with checkpoint inhibitors. In the dose-escalation cohort, 70% to 90% of patients were male, and the mean age was approximately 60 years with a range of roughly 20 to 80. The monotherapy dose-escalation portion (N ≈ 52 patients) of the phase I ivuxolimab trial is reported in the paper. Overall study outcomes, separate from this receptor: Which antigens the clonally expanded peripheral T cells were specific for was not determined. On average, CD8+ T cells showed more expanded clones than CD4+ T cells after ivuxolimab. In partial responders in the 0.1-3.0 mg/kg groups, normalized peripheral clonal expansion was found to be among the lowest, especially among CD8+ T cells. Low levels of normalized T-cell clonal expansion were also seen in some patients who did not respond. At doses from 0.1 to 3.0 mg/kg, clonal expansion was seen in both CD4+ and CD8+ blood T cells between baseline and week 6.

To note about this clone: Its antigen remains undetermined. Nothing much larger sits one base from this clone, and base qualities are not available.

Patients with autoimmune disease history or receiving systemic immunosuppression were excluded from the trial. In every dose cohort, peripheral blood was drawn for TCR sequencing at baseline, cycle 4 day 1, and cycle 7 day 1. Samples were obtained from an open-label, multicenter, first-in-human phase I dose-escalation trial of ivuxolimab. Adults with locally advanced or metastatic melanoma, renal cell, hepatocellular, or head and neck squamous cell carcinoma were enrolled in the trial. Before TCR sequencing, CD4+ and CD8+ T cells were separately sorted from peripheral blood. To sequence the TCRbeta CDR3 region, genomic DNA was isolated from the sorted cells. TCRbeta CDR3 regions were sequenced using the immunoSEQ Assay. Drawn from immuneACCESS, this table holds only the in-frame rearrangements with V and J called that TCRdb kept. Clones are partly lost; checked studies trace under half to an unresolved V gene and leave the rest unexplained. The sample yields tens of thousands of clones; about 90% were counted once. The ten largest clonotypes hold roughly 30% of the sample.

For CDR1 and CDR2, the germline V gene lists SGHTA and FQGNSA. From its cysteine to its phenylalanine, the CDR3 spans 11 amino acids. The sequence is cut down to CDR3 DNA, 33 bases in frame from base 1. V and J are truncated by 3 bases and 8 bases respectively, leaving an intervening sequence of 5 bases. This specimen was CD4+ or CD8+ T cells sorted from blood, taken in a trial of the OX40 agonist ivuxolimab. The receptor was derived from an adult with an advanced solid tumor such as melanoma, head and neck, liver or kidney cancer. The chain couples TRBV7-2 to TRBJ2-1; the D gene assignment is ambiguous. The DNA sequence reads TGTGCCAGCAGCTTCAACGATGAGCAGTTCTTC. Its product reads: CASSFNDEQFF. The CDR3 plus the reference TRBV7-2 and TRBJ2-1 genes for the other parts give the full variable domain: GAGVSQSPSNKVTEKGKDVELRCDPISGHTALYWYRQSLGQGLEFLIYFQGNSAPDKSGLPSDRFSAERTGGSVSTLTIQRTQQEDSAVYLCASSFNDEQFFGPGTRLTVL.